This passage covers 27 T cell receptor beta chains from one sample sequenced in a study of identical twins. TCRdb reprocessed the 5' RACE reads with MiXCR, giving one entry per CDR3 protein. Among about 220,000 distinct CDR3 sequences listed, over 8% were seen once. Sequenced: memory (CD45RO+) T cells sorted from blood. The source of these receptors is a woman aged 18-35 years in good health.

This clonotype was counted between two and nine times. The CDR3 reads CASSLVSGQEQFF. DNA for the CDR3: TGTGCCAGCAGCTTAGTCTCGGGGCAAGAGCAGTTCTTC. The chain combines TRBV7-2 with TRBJ2-1; D may be TRBD1 or TRBD2 (5 bases each). The CDR3 spans 13 residues. V lost 1 base and J lost 10, with 11 bases in between. Per the germline V gene, CDR1 is SGHTA and CDR2 is FQGNSA.

CDR3 in DNA: TGCAGTGCTAGTGGGGGGGGAGGCAATCAGCCCCAGCATTTT. Amino acids: CSASGGGGNQPQHF. This chain links TRBV20-1 with TRBJ1-5; perhaps TRBD1 as D (5 bases). Germline loops: CDR1 DFQATT, CDR2 SNEGSKA (reference sequence). V was clipped by 3 bases and J by 2 bases, with 11 bases between them. The CDR3 is 14 residues long.

The chain joins TRBV2 to TRBJ1-2; the D is unclear. The CDR3 spans 13 residues. The V gene's germline CDR1 is SNHLY and CDR2 FYNNEI. V was trimmed by 3 bases and J by 4 bases, leaving 9 bases between them. The CDR3 bases are TGTGCCAGCAGTGAGCGGATCACCTATGGCTACACCTTC. It yields the protein CASSERITYGYTF.

This clonotype was seen a handful of times. This rearrangement joins TRBV5-1 to TRBJ1-2, with D hard to call. Germline-derived CDR1 and CDR2 are SGHRS and YFSETQ. The CDR3 runs to 10 residues. The CDR3: CDRAYYGYTF. Here the CDR3 DNA reads TGCGACCGGGCGTACTATGGCTACACCTTC.

This clonotype was found many times. J is TRBJ2-7 and V is TRBV7-9; tentatively, D is TRBD2 (6 bases). This CDR3 spans 16 amino acids. The V end lost 4 bases, the J end lost 0 bases, and 16 bases lay between the germline ends. The V gene's germline CDR1 is SEHNR and CDR2 FQNEAQ (reference sequence). The CDR3 sequence is CASSYTSGTLSYEQYF. DNA of the CDR3: TGTGCCAGCAGCTATACCTCCGGGACTCTCTCCTACGAGCAGTACTTC.

The rearrangement joins TRBV29-1 to TRBJ2-7; the D is unclear. Germline V gene lookup returns CDR1 SQVTM and CDR2 ANQGSEA. CDR3 length: 13 residues. Trimming pared 8 bases from V and 2 bases from J, leaving 16 bases between. The CDR3 loop is CSPTMGAAYEQYF. The CDR3 coding sequence is TGCAGCCCAACTATGGGTGCTGCCTACGAGCAGTACTTC.

Here the CDR3 DNA reads TGTGCCAGCAGCCAAGATAACGGAAATACGCAGTATTTT. This sequence encodes CASSQDNGNTQYF. This chain uses TRBV14 with TRBJ2-3; D gene uncertain. Germline assignment: CDR1 SGHDN and CDR2 FVKESK. Deletions cut 0 bases from V and 7 bases from J, with 8 bases between. The CDR3 spans 13 residues. The complete variable domain, with remaining parts taken from reference TRBV14 and TRBJ2-3, reads EAGVTQFPSHSVIEKGQTVTLRCDPISGHDNLYWYRRVMGKEIKFLLHFVKESKQDESGMPNNRFLAERTGGTYSTLKVQPAELEDSGVYFCASSQDNGNTQYFGPGTRLTVL.

The chain combines TRBV20-1 with TRBJ2-7, with a tentative D call TRBD2 (5 bases). The CDR3 loop spans 13 amino acids. Germline CDR1 and CDR2: DFQATT and SNEGSKA (reference sequence). V lost 5 bases, J lost 2 bases, and 13 bases lay in between. As DNA, the CDR3 is TGCAGTGCTTGGGGAGACCGGGCCTACGAGCAGTACTTC. Amino acid sequence: CSAWGDRAYEQYF.

The chain has TRBV20-1 and TRBJ1-1; 7 bases align to TRBD1. Germline CDR1 reads DFQATT; CDR2 reads SNEGSKA (reference sequence). The V segment lost 6 bases and the J segment 1 base; nucleotides outside the gene matches: 8. The CDR3 covers 14 residues. The CDR3 DNA reads TGCAGTGCGGACCGGGACAGCTCGAACACTGAAGCTTTCTTT. The encoded protein is CSADRDSSNTEAFF.

The rearrangement joins TRBV6-1 to TRBJ1-1, with D possibly TRBD1 on 5 matching bases. Trimming removed 3 bases at V and 1 base at J, with 9 bases between. CDR1 is MNHNS, CDR2 SASEGT, per germline. The CDR3 has 14 residues. CDR3 coding DNA: TGTGCCAGCAGTGACAGGGCCTCGAACACTGAAGCTTTCTTT. Its translation is CASSDRASNTEAFF.

This clonotype has more than one count but fewer than ten. The V and J genes are TRBV7-7 and TRBJ2-2, with D perhaps matching TRBD1 (6 bases). The V and J ends lost 11 bases and 5 bases respectively, with 12 bases between them. The germline CDR1 and CDR2 sequences are SSHAT and FNYEAQ (reference sequence). The CDR3 runs to 12 residues. CDR3 loop: CAVTGFTGELFF. For the CDR3, the DNA is TGTGCCGTCACAGGGTTTACCGGGGAGCTGTTTTTT.

The table lists this clonotype with many counts. V gene TRBV7-2 combines with J gene TRBJ1-4; D perhaps matches TRBD1 (5 bases). The CDR3 extends over 13 amino acids. Between the trimmed V and J ends, which lost 6 bases and 3 bases, there was a span of 8 bases. The germline V gene encodes CDR1 SGHTA and CDR2 FQGNSA. The CDR3 sequence: CASRGQANEKLFF. Written as DNA, the CDR3 is TGTGCCAGCAGGGGGCAGGCTAATGAAAAACTGTTTTTT.

This clonotype was seen repeatedly, ten times or more. The V and J genes are TRBV10-2 and TRBJ2-7, with D hard to call. V lost 9 bases, J lost 3 bases, and 12 bases lay in between. The germline V gene has CDR1 WSHSY and CDR2 SAAADI. CDR3 length: 12 amino acids. The CDR3 region is CASSSVSYEQYF. In nucleotides, the CDR3 is TGCGCCAGTTCCAGTGTCAGCTACGAGCAGTACTTC.

The CDR3 protein is CASSPLLSGRAPYNEQFF. The CDR3, as DNA: TGTGCCAGCAGCCCCCTTCTTAGCGGGAGGGCCCCCTACAATGAGCAGTTCTTC. The V gene is TRBV6-2 or TRBV6-3, the J gene TRBJ2-1; 11 bases map to TRBD2. Trimming at V came to 6 bases and at J to 2 bases, leaving 12 bases not matched to a gene. This CDR3 has 18 residues. CDR1 MNHEY and CDR2 SVGEGT come from the germline V gene.

This chain uses TRBV6-5 with TRBJ1-1; tentatively, D is TRBD1 (5 bases). V was pared by 4 bases and J by 4 bases, with 16 bases between. The CDR3 is 15 amino acids. Germline-derived CDR1 and CDR2 are MNHEY and SVGAGI. CDR3 DNA sequence: TGTGCCAGCAGTTCATCGGGGGGGAGTGGCACTGAAGCTTTCTTT. Its protein is CASSSSGGSGTEAFF.

The chain's CDR3 is CASAGGEEEQFF. For the CDR3, the DNA is TGTGCCAGCGCGGGGGGAGAGGAGGAGCAGTTCTTC. The rearrangement uses TRBV14 and TRBJ2-1, with 8 bases identical to TRBD2. Looked up from germline, CDR1 is SGHDN and CDR2 is FVKESK. J lost 10 bases, V lost 8 bases, and 7 bases had no gene match. The CDR3 spans 12 residues.

The rearrangement uses TRBV27 and TRBJ1-2; no clear D gene. The CDR3 is made up of 15 amino acids. Trimming shortened V by 2 bases and J by 0 bases, and 10 bases separated the two germline ends. CDR1 is MNHEY, CDR2 SMNVEV, per germline (reference sequence). The CDR3: CASSLVAGPNYGYTF. The CDR3 bases are TGTGCCAGCAGTTTAGTGGCAGGACCTAACTATGGCTACACCTTC.

Ten or more counts support this clonotype. CDR3 residues: CSARDLVTEAFF. The CDR3 region has the DNA TGCAGTGCTAGAGATCTGGTCACTGAAGCTTTCTTT. The chain links TRBV20-1 to TRBJ1-1; D is unclear. Looked up from germline, CDR1 is DFQATT and CDR2 is SNEGSKA (reference sequence). The CDR3 runs to 12 residues. Between the trimmed V and J ends, which lost 0 bases and 4 bases, there was a span of 6 bases.

This chain links TRBV10-3 with TRBJ2-2, with D unresolved. Between the trimmed V and J ends, which lost 7 bases and 6 bases, there was a span of 6 bases. The germline gives CDR1 ENHRY, CDR2 SYGVKD. This CDR3 contains 11 residues. This CDR3 is CAIKRAGELFF. The CDR3 bases are TGTGCCATCAAGCGTGCCGGGGAGCTGTTTTTT.

This clonotype was detected ten times or more. This chain connects TRBV12-3 or TRBV12-4 to TRBJ2-3, with TRBD2 matching over 7 bases. V shed 7 bases and J 3 bases; nucleotides not matched to a gene: 4. The CDR3 extends over 13 amino acids. The CDR3 DNA sequence: TGTGCCAGCACCCCGGGAGGTACAGATACGCAGTATTTT. As protein: CASTPGGTDTQYF.

This clonotype was observed a handful of times. The chain employs TRBV5-1 and TRBJ2-7; 7 bases agree with TRBD1. Germline V gene sequence: CDR1 SGHRS, CDR2 YFSETQ. The CDR3 loop spans 17 amino acids. The trim removed 0 bases at V and 2 bases at J, leaving 11 bases unmatched. CDR3: CASSLAPTGPSTYEQYF. CDR3 DNA: TGCGCCAGCAGCTTGGCCCCGACAGGGCCGTCTACCTACGAGCAGTACTTC.

This clonotype was found many times. The chain has TRBV29-1 and TRBJ2-3, with 8 bases lining up with TRBD2. Germline values: CDR1 SQVTM, CDR2 ANQGSEA. The CDR3 has 15 amino acids. The V segment lost 7 bases and the J segment 0 bases; nucleotides outside the gene matches: 9. The CDR3: CSANIAGTSTDTQYF. CDR3 DNA sequence: TGCAGCGCTAACATAGCGGGGACTAGCACAGATACGCAGTATTTT.

This clonotype has only a few counts. CDR3 loop: CASRPLTGLAGELFF. The CDR3 bases are TGTGCCAGCAGACCCCTTACAGGGTTGGCCGGGGAGCTGTTTTTT. V gene TRBV6-1 combines with J gene TRBJ2-2; possibly TRBD1 for D (6 bases). This CDR3 spans 15 amino acids. Germline CDR1 MNHNS, CDR2 SASEGT. V was cut by 6 bases and J by 6 bases, with 17 bases left in between.

Comment on this clonotype: At one of its ends the junction is not consistent with the germline gene, which may arise from a read error. The chain links TRBV7-7 to TRBJ2-3, with D hard to call. The CDR3 runs 8 residues. Germline loops: CDR1 SSHAT, CDR2 FNYEAQ (reference sequence). Written as DNA, the CDR3 is TGTGCTAGCAGAGGTCGGTATTTT. Translating gives CASRGRYF.

This clonotype has a count of ten or more. The chain has TRBV5-6 and TRBJ2-3; no clear D. Germline V gene lookup returns CDR1 SGHDT and CDR2 YYEEEE. This CDR3 is built from 13 residues. Trimming took 0 bases from V and 11 from J, leaving 13 bases between them. Here the CDR3 reads CASSLVRSEMQYF. CDR3 DNA sequence: TGTGCCAGCAGCTTGGTCCGGTCAGAGATGCAGTATTTT.

This clonotype was found many times. The chain is built from TRBV5-6 and TRBJ2-5; D not resolved. The germline V gene encodes CDR1 SGHDT and CDR2 YYEEEE. With 5 bases removed from V and 4 bases from J, the gap between germline ends came to 12 bases. The length of the CDR3 is 13 residues. The CDR3 DNA is TGTGCCAGCAGTCCGCCATTGGTAGAGACCCAGTACTTC. Its translation is CASSPPLVETQYF.

This clonotype was recorded a few times. The CDR3 DNA sequence: TGTGCCAGCAGCGTTAACAGGGGGACGAACACTGAAGCTTTCTTT. It translates to CASSVNRGTNTEAFF. The chain is built from TRBV7-9 and TRBJ1-1, with 8 bases aligning to TRBD1. This CDR3 has 15 residues. Unmatched junction bases numbered 6, after V lost 5 bases and J lost 1 base. The germline V gene has CDR1 SEHNR and CDR2 FQNEAQ (reference sequence).